Sequencing of this TCR beta chain was carried out in a study of blood T cells in healthy people across ages. The study's findings and limits: Not knowing donor CMV status may have confounded expanded clonotype changes. While age rose, TCR beta diversity per million T cells dropped in a roughly linear way.

Peripheral blood samples of around 11 milliliters were drawn from each donor. V was shortened by 6 bases and J by 4 bases, with 17 bases between the two germline ends. This CDR3 has 15 residues. In germline, CDR1 is SNHLY, CDR2 FYNNEI. Of note for this clonotype: Its antigen is unknown.

A second PCR, run for about 7 to 11 cycles, used a sample-barcoded 5' primer plus a J-beta primer mix. Each CDR3 protein gets one entry after TCRdb re-called the 5' RACE reads with MiXCR. The sample gives about 770,000 distinct CDR3 sequences, approximately 44% of which show up once; about 21% is in the top ten. Sequences were obtained from blood. The chain employs TRBV2 and TRBJ2-3; a weak D match, TRBD2 (6 bases). The receptor was derived from a man between 60 and 75 years old in good health. Here the CDR3 reads CASRGGTFNSDTQYF. CDR3 DNA sequence: TGTGCCAGCAGAGGAGGGACCTTCAACTCAGATACGCAGTATTTT.